The clone carrying this TCR beta chain was seen more than once but under ten times. What it recognizes is unknown. These data belong to a study of cytomegalovirus exposure and HLA in healthy donors. For the study at large: Counted in an early data release were approximately 85 million unique TCRs from HLA-typed donors. General study findings and limits: Specificity of three CMV-associated chains for CMV antigens was verified in vitro.

Per germline, CDR1 MGHDK and CDR2 SYGVNS. Trimming pared 5 bases from V and 2 bases from J, leaving 13 bases between. The CDR3 is made up of 15 amino acids. 13 Jbeta primers and 60 Vbeta primers were used for the PCR. Assay: immunoSEQ multiplex PCR; the TCRdb copy retains only in-frame clones and omits some. Of 35,000 to 50,000 clones in the sample, over 55% were seen once. The receptor comes from a man aged 60 to 75 in good health and CMV-seropositive. The rearrangement links TRBV25-1 to TRBJ2-1; weak D call: TRBD2 (6 bases). Sequenced sample: PBMCs. The CDR3 sequence: CASSNAGGTYNEQFF. The CDR3 DNA reads as TGTGCCAGCAGTAATGCGGGCGGGACCTACAATGAGCAGTTCTTC.